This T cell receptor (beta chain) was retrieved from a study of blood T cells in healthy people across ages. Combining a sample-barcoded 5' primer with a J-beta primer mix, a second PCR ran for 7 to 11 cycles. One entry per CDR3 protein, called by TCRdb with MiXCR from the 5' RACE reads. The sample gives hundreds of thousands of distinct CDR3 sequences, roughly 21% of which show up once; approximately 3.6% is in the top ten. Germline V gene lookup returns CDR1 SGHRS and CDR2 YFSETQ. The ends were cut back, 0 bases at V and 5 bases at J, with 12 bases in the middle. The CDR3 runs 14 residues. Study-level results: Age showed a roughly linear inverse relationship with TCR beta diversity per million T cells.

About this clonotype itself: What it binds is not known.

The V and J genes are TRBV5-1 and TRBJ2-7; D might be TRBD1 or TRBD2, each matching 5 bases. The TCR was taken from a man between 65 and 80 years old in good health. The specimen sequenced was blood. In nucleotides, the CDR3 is TGCGCCAGCAGCTTGGTTTTTGGGACCCACGAGCAGTACTTC. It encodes CASSLVFGTHEQYF.